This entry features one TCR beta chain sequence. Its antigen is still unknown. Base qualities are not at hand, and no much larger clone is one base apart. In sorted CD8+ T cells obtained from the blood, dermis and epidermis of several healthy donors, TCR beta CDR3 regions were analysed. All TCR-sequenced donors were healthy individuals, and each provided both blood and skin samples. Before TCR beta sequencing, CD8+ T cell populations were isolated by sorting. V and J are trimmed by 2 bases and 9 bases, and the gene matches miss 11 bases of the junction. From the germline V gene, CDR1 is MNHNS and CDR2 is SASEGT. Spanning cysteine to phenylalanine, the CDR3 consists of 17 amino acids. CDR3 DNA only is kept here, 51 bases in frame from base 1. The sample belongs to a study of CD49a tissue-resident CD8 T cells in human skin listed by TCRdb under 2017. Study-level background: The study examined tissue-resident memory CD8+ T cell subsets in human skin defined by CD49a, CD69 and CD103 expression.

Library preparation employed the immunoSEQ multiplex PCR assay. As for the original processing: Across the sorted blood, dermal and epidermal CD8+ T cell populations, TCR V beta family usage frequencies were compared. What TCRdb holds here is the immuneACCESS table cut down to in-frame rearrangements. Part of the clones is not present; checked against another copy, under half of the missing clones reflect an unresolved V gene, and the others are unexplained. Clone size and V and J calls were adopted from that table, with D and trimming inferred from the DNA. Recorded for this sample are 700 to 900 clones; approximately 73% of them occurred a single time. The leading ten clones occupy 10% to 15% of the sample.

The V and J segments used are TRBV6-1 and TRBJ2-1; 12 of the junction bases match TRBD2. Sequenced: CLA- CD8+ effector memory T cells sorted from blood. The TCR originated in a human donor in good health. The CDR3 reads CASSELEGLAGGLEQFF. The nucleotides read TGTGCCAGCAGTGAATTGGAAGGGCTAGCGGGGGGGCTTGAGCAGTTCTTC.